This T cell receptor beta chain was sequenced in a study of T cell responses to AZD1222 COVID-19 vaccine. Assay used: immunoSEQ multiplex PCR; TCRdb lists only in-frame clones, some missing. The data contain approximately 140,000 clones, about 91% of them singletons. Whole-study findings and limits: Vaccine-related CD4 TCRs covered spike, predominating at 160-218 and 743-854. There were mostly white British donors and more females than males, and clonal diversity was possibly underestimated. Of the AZD1222 recipients, only five to seven were seropositive at baseline.

The germline V gene has CDR1 ENHRY and CDR2 SYGVKD. The CDR3 extends over 13 amino acids. Germline trimming cut 5 bases from V and 6 bases from J; bases unmatched to any gene: 6. To note about this clone: Its matching antigen is unknown.

This clonotype originated in an adult in good health. The material sequenced was peripheral blood, taken on day 0 of AZD1222 vaccination. V usage is TRBV10-3 and J usage is TRBJ1-2, with TRBD1 identical over 7 bases. The CDR3 DNA sequence: TGTGCCATCAGTCCTCTTACAGGGGATGGCTACACCTTC. It codes for CAISPLTGDGYTF.